This TCR beta chain derives from a study of T cells in Graves' hyperthyroidism and ophthalmopathy. Study findings and constraints: Progression to ophthalmopathy was predicted a median of approximately 6.4 months early.

The CDR3 regions of TCR beta were amplified from RNA transcripts. Carried out on the TCR CDR3, a first-round RT-PCR used the HTBI primer set. MiXCR, run by TCRdb on the multiplex PCR reads, gives a single entry per CDR3 protein. The sample holds some 550,000 distinct CDR3 sequences, less than 25% seen once. As for this clonotype: What it binds is not known.

V lost 4 bases and J 7 bases, leaving 16 bases between the germline ends. Germline V gene data show CDR1 as MNHEY and CDR2 as SVGAGI. The CDR3 is made up of 14 amino acids. Graves' hyperthyroidism without ophthalmopathy progression within 18 months was termed stable. Hyperthyroidism in the patients, aged 18 to 65, was newly diagnosed and under 2 months in duration. This TCR was recovered from a man aged 18-30 years with Graves' hyperthyroidism. Source material: blood. This chain joins TRBV6-5 and TRBJ1-2, with a tentative D call TRBD1 (6 bases). The CDR3 nucleotides read TGTGCCAGCAGTTCCGACAGGTTGGTTCGTGGCTACACCTTC. This encodes CASSSDRLVRGYTF.